This paragraph covers one T cell receptor (beta chain) sequence. In its sample, this clonotype was seen a few times. Its specific antigen is unknown. Within one base of it there is no much larger clone, and no base qualities were kept. The sample belongs to a study of T cells after yellow fever vaccination (dated 2019 in TCRdb). For the study in its entirety: The SMART-Seq v4 Ultra Low Input RNA kit was used to prepare libraries from fractions with low cell numbers. To track T-cell clones before and after primary and booster YFV17D yellow fever vaccination, bulk TCR alpha and beta repertoires were sequenced longitudinally. Blood was drawn at multiple timepoints before and after primary and secondary immunization, with bulk PBMC replicates and cell subsets isolated. The cohort comprised two healthy male donors, one aged 18 to 30 and one aged 30 to 40 years.

There are 13 amino acids in the CDR3, from cysteine to phenylalanine inclusive. The entry retains the CDR3 DNA only, 39 bases that are in frame from base 1. CDR1 and CDR2 are read off the germline V gene (reference sequence) as DFQATT and SNEGSKA. Cut back by 1 base and 2 bases, the V and J ends lie 7 bases apart. The treatment or condition label, read with the paper, signifies: live attenuated yellow fever vaccine strain. PBMCs were isolated from peripheral blood using a standard Ficoll-Paque protocol. CD4 and CD8 T-cell fractions were isolated with Dynabeads CD4 and CD8 positive selection kits. TriZol was used to extract RNA from bulk PBMCs, from CD4 and CD8 fractions, and from dextramer-positive and dextramer-negative fractions. The full study reports these points: After the booster, most of the clones that had expanded following primary vaccination were detected again (almost 98% of CD4 and roughly 88% of CD8), which suggests that memory was broadly maintained. FACS-sorted repertoires could contain abundant contaminating clonotypes from the bulk population, so computational filtering was required. The study included only two donors, which limits how far the findings can be generalized. Compared with the primary T-cell response, the secondary T-cell response was weaker but faster, peaking on day 5 rather than day 15. A small share of clonotypes was detected in both CD4 and CD8 compartments, with the overlap likely arising from convergent recombination.

The instrument was an Illumina NovaSeq 6000. Synthesis of TCR cDNA relied on 5'RACE template switching, a step that introduced a universal primer site along with unique molecular identifiers. Priming of cDNA synthesis was performed from both the TCR alpha and TCR beta constant segments. Library amplification involved two PCR steps, and the second step added sample barcodes and sequencing adapters. Libraries were sequenced on Illumina HiSeq 2500 (2x100 bp) or NovaSeq (2x150 bp). Per the authors' processing: Reads were demultiplexed and collapsed into UMI consensus sequences with MIGEC, and V(D)J alignment was performed with MiXCR. Clonotypes responding to the vaccine were identified with edgeR on replicate PBMC samples, with the criteria of FDR below 0.01 and a log2 fold change above 5 up to day 15. Each bulk clonotype received a CD4 or CD8 identity based on whether the sequenced CD4 or CD8 repertoire contained that clonotype at higher abundance. Clones were called with MiXCR by TCRdb after fastp trimmed the public reads at Q25, and only in-frame beta chains were retained. CDR3 protein sequences are deduplicated, and each keeps its most common genes and DNA. These V and J calls derive from TCRdb rather than the authors' analysis. Here the sample has 300,000 to 350,000 distinct CDR3 sequences; approximately 12% occur a single time. About 3% of the sample is held by the ten biggest clonotypes.

The chain is encoded by TRBV20-1 joined to TRBJ2-3, and the D gene may be TRBD2, 5 bases matching. This TCR was sampled from a man between 18 and 29 years old who received the YFV17D yellow fever vaccine. The material was CD4+ T cells sorted from PBMCs, obtained 45 days after the yellow fever booster vaccination. The DNA sequence is as follows: TGCAGTGCTAGAGGACTAACCACAGATACGCAGTATTTT. Translated, this gives CSARGLTTDTQYF.